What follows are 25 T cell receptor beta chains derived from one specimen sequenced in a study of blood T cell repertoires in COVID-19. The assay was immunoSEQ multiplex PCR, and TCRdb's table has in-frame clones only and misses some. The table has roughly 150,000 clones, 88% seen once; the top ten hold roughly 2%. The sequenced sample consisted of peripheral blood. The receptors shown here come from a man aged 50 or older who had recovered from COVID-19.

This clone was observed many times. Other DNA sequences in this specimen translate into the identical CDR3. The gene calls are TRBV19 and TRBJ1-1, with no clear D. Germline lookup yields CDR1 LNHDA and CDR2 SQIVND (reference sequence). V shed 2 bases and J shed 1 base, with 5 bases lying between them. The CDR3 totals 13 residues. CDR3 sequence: CASSISGNTEAFF. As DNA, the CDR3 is TGTGCCAGTAGTATATCCGGGAACACTGAAGCTTTCTTT.

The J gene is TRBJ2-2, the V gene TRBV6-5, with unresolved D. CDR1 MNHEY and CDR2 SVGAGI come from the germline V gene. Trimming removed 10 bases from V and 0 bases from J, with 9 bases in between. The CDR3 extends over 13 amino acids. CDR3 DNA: TGTGCCACTATCCATCCGAACACCGGGGAGCTGTTTTTT. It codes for CATIHPNTGELFF.

CDR3 coding DNA: TGTGCCAGCAGCCGCGGTGGTACCAGCAATCAGCCCCAGCATTTT. Translating it yields CASSRGGTSNQPQHF. This chain uses TRBV7-2 with TRBJ1-5; no clear D gene. Germline CDR1 is SGHTA and CDR2 is FQGNSA. The CDR3 spans 15 residues. V shed 5 bases and J shed 1 base, with 12 bases lying between them. The variable domain in full, completed from reference TRBV7-2 and TRBJ1-5, reads GAGVSQSPSNKVTEKGKDVELRCDPISGHTALYWYRQSLGQGLEFLIYFQGNSAPDKSGLPSDRFSAERTGGSVSTLTIQRTQQEDSAVYLCASSRGGTSNQPQHFGDGTRLSIL.

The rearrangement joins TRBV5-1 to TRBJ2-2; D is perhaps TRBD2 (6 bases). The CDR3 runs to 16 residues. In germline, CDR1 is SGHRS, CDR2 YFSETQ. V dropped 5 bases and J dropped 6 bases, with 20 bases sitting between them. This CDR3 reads CASSRWVAEGSGELFF. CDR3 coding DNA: TGCGCCAGCAGTCGGTGGGTAGCGGAGGGTTCCGGGGAGCTGTTTTTT.

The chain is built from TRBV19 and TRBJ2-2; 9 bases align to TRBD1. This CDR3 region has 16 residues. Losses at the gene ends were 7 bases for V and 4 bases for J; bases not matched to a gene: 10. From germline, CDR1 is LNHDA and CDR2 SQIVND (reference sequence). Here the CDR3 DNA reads TGTGCCAGTAAGGCCGGGACAGGGACGCGCACCGGGGAGCTGTTTTTT. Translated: CASKAGTGTRTGELFF.

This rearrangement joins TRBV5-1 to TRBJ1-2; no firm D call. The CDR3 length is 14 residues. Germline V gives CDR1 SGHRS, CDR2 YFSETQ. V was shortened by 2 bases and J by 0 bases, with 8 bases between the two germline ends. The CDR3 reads CASSFERANYGYTF. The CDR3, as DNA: TGCGCCAGCAGCTTTGAGAGAGCTAACTATGGCTACACCTTC.

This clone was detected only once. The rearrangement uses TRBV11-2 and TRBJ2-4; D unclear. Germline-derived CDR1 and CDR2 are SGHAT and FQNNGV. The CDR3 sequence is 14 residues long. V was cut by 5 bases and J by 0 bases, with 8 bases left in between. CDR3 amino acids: CASSRVLAKNIQYF. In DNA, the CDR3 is TGTGCCAGCAGCCGCGTCCTAGCCAAAAACATTCAGTACTTC.

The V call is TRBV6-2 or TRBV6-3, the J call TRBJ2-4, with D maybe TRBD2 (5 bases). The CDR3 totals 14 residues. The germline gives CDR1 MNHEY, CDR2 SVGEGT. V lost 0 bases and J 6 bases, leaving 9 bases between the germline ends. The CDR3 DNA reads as TGTGCCAGCAGTTACTCGGGGAGAGGAAACATTCAGTACTTC. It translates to CASSYSGRGNIQYF.

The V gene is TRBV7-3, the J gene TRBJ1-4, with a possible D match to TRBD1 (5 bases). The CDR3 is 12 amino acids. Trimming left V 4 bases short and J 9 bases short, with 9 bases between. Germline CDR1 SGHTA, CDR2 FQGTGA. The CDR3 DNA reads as TGTGCCAGCAGCTGGGGACTAAAAAAACTGTTTTTT. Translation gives CASSWGLKKLFF.

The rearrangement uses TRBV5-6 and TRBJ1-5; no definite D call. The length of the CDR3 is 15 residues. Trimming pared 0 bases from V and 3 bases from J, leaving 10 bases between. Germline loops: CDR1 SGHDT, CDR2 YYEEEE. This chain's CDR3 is CASSLGALNNQPQHF. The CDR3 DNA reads TGTGCCAGCAGCTTGGGGGCCTTGAACAATCAGCCCCAGCATTTT. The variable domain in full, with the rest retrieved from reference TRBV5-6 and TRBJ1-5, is DAGVTQSPTHLIKTRGQQVTLRCSPKSGHDTVSWYQQALGQGPQFIFQYYEEEERQRGNFPDRFSGHQFPNYSSELNVNALLLGDSALYLCASSLGALNNQPQHFGDGTRLSIL.

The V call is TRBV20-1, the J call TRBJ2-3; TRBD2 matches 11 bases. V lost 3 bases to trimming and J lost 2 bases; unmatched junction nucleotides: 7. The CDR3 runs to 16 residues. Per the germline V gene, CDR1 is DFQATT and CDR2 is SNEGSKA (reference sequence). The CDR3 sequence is CSASPGLAAITDTQYF. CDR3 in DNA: TGCAGTGCTAGTCCGGGACTAGCGGCTATCACAGATACGCAGTATTTT.

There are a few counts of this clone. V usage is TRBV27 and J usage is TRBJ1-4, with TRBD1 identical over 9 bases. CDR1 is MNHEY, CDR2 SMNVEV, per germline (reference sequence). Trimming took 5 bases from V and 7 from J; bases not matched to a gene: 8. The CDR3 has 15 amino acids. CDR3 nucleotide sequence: TGTGCCAGCAGTCCCTTACAGGGGGCCACTGAAAAACTGTTTTTT. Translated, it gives CASSPLQGATEKLFF.

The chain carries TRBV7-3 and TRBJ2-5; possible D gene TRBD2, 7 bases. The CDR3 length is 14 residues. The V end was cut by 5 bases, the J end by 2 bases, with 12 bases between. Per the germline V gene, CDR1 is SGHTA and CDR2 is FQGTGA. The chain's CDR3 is CASSPEGGQETQYF. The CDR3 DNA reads TGTGCCAGCAGCCCGGAGGGGGGGCAAGAGACCCAGTACTTC.

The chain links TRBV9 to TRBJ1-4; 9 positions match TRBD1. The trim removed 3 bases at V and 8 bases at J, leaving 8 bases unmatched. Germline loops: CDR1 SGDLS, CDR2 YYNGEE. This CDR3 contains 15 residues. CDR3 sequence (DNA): TGTGCCAGCAGCGGACCCGGGACAGGGCGCGAAAAACTGTTTTTT. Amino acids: CASSGPGTGREKLFF.

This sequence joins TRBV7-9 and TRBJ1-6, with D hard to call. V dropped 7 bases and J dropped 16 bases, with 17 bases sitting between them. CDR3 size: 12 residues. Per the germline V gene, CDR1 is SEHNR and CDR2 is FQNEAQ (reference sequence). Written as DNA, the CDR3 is TGTGCCAGCACCCGAGAGGAGAGGCAACTCCACTTT. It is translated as CASTREERQLHF. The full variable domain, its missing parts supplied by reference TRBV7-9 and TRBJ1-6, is DTGVSQNPRHKITKRGQNVTFRCDPISEHNRLYWYRQTLGQGPEFLTYFQNEAQLEKSRLLSDRFSAERPKGSFSTLEIQRTEQGDSAMYLCASTREERQLHFGNGTRLTVT.

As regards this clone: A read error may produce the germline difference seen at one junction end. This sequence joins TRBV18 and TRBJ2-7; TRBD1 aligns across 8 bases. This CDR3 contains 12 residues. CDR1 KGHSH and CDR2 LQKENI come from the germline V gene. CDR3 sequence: CASSSPGQGQYF. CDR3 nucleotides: TGTGCCAGCTCATCACCCGGACAGGGTCAGTACTTC.

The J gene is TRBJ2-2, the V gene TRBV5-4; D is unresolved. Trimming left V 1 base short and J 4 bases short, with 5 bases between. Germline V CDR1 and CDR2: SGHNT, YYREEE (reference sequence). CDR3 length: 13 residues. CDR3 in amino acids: CASSLPSTGELFF. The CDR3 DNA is TGTGCCAGCAGCTTGCCGAGCACCGGGGAGCTGTTTTTT. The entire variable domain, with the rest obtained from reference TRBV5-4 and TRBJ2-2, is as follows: ETGVTQSPTHLIKTRGQQVTLRCSSQSGHNTVSWYQQALGQGPQFIFQYYREEENGRGNFPPRFSGLQFPNYSSELNVNALELDDSALYLCASSLPSTGELFFGEGSRLTVL.

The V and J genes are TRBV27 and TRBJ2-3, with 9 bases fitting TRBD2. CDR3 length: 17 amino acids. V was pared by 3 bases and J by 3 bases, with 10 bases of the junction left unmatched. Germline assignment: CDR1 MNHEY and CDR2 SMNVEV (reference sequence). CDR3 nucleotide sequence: TGTGCCAGCAGTTTTACATCGACTAGCGGTGAGACAGATACGCAGTATTTT. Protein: CASSFTSTSGETDTQYF.

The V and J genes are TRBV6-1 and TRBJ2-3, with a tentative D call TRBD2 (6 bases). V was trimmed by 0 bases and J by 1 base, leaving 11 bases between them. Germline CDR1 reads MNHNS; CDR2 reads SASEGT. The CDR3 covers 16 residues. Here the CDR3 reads CASSEAGGMGTDTQYF. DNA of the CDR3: TGTGCCAGCAGTGAAGCCGGAGGGATGGGCACAGATACGCAGTATTTT.

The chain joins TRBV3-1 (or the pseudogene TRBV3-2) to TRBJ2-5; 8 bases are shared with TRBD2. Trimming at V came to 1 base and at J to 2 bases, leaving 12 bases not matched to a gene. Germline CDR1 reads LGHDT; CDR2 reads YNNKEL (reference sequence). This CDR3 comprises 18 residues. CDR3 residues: CASSQGILPLAEQETQYF. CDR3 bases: TGTGCCAGCAGCCAAGGCATCCTTCCACTAGCGGAGCAAGAGACCCAGTACTTC.

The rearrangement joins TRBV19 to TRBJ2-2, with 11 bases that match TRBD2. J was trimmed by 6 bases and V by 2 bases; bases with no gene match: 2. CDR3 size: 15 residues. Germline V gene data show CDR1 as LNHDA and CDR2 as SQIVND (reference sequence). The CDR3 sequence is CASSILAGGSGELFF. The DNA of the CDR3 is TGTGCCAGTAGTATACTAGCGGGGGGATCCGGGGAGCTGTTTTTT. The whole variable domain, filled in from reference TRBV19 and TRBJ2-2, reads DGGITQSPKYLFRKEGQNVTLSCEQNLNHDAMYWYRQDPGQGLRLIYYSQIVNDFQKGDIAEGYSVSREKKESFPLTVTSAQKNPTAFYLCASSILAGGSGELFFGEGSRLTVL.

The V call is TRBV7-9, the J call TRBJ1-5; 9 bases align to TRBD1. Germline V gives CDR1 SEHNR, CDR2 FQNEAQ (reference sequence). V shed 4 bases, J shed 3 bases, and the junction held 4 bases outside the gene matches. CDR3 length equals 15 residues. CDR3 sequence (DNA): TGTGCCAGCAGCTCCCGGGACAGGGACAATCAGCCCCAGCATTTT. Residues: CASSSRDRDNQPQHF.

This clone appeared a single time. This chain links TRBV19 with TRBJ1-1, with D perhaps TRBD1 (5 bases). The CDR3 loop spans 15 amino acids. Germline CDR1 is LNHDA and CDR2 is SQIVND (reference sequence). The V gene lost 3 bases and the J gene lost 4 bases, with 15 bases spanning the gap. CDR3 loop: CASSIGGRLITEAFF. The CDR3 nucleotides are TGTGCCAGTAGTATCGGGGGACGGTTGATCACTGAAGCTTTCTTT.

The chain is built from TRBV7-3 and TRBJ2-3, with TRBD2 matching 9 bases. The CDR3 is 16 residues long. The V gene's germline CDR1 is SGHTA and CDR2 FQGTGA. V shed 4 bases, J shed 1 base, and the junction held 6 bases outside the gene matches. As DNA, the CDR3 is TGTGCCAGCAGCTCGAGGGCGGGAGGGCGCACAGATACGCAGTATTTT. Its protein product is CASSSRAGGRTDTQYF.

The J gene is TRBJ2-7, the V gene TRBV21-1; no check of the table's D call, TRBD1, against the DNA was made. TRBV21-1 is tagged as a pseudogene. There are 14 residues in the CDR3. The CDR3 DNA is TGTGCCAGCAGCAAACCCGGACAGACCCACGAGCAGTACTTC. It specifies CASSKPGQTHEQYF.